These 25 T cell receptor beta chains share one sample of origin, sequenced in a study of blood T cells in healthy people across ages. A sample-barcoded 5' primer and a J-beta primer mix were used in a second PCR of about 6 to 11 cycles. Using its own MiXCR run on the 5' RACE reads, TCRdb lists one record per CDR3 protein. Of about 1.8 million distinct CDR3 sequences listed, 49% are singletons. Sequenced material: blood. These TCRs come from a middle-aged woman in good health.

The chain carries TRBV15 and TRBJ1-5; the D gene is possibly TRBD1 (6 bases). V lost 0 bases to trimming and J lost 6 bases, with 9 bases between them. This CDR3 spans 14 amino acids. CDR1 and CDR2 (germline): LNHNV, YYDKDF (reference sequence). The CDR3 coding sequence is TGTGCCACCAGCAGAGAAGACAGGTTTCAGCCCCAGCATTTT. Amino acid sequence: CATSREDRFQPQHF.

The rearrangement uses TRBV27 and TRBJ2-6; a possible D gene is TRBD2 (5 bases). V lost 7 bases, J lost 0 bases, and 13 bases lay in between. Per germline, CDR1 MNHEY and CDR2 SMNVEV (reference sequence). The CDR3 consists of 16 residues. This chain's CDR3 is CASTVRLNSGANVLTF. CDR3 DNA sequence: TGTGCCAGCACGGTCAGACTAAACTCTGGGGCCAACGTCCTGACTTTC.

This clonotype was recorded once. The chain employs TRBV4-1 and TRBJ2-4; tentatively, D is TRBD1 (7 bases). The J call may be mistaken, given a closer DNA end match to TRBJ2-5. CDR1 and CDR2 from the germline V gene are MGHRA and YSYEKL. The CDR3 loop spans 16 amino acids. This chain's CDR3 is CASSQEWGDSQETQYF. The CDR3, as DNA: TGCGCCAGCAGCCAAGAATGGGGGGACAGTCAAGAGACCCAGTACTTC.

J is TRBJ2-4 and V is TRBV20-1; TRBD2 agrees at 8 bases. This CDR3 has 17 amino acids. Germline lookup yields CDR1 DFQATT and CDR2 SNEGSKA (reference sequence). V was clipped by 1 base and J by 4 bases; unmatched bases: 12. In nucleotides, the CDR3 is TGCAGTGCTAGAGGGGTCTCGTCCGCGGGGGGAAAAAACATTCAGTACTTC. Amino acid sequence: CSARGVSSAGGKNIQYF.

This clonotype was seen a handful of times. CDR3 sequence: CASRGDRGGRLYGYTF. As DNA, the CDR3 is TGTGCCAGCAGGGGAGACCGGGGAGGGAGGCTCTATGGCTACACCTTC. V and J are TRBV7-9 and TRBJ1-2; D call uncertain. The V gene lost 6 bases and the J gene lost 4 bases, with 21 bases spanning the gap. This CDR3 has 16 amino acids. Germline V gene data show CDR1 as SEHNR and CDR2 as FQNEAQ (reference sequence).

DNA for the CDR3: TGTGCCATCAGTGATCTGGGAACGGGGAAAAACATTCAGTACTTC. It is translated as CAISDLGTGKNIQYF. The rearrangement joins TRBV10-3 to TRBJ2-4, with D maybe TRBD2 (5 bases). Germline CDR1 reads ENHRY; CDR2 reads SYGVKD. V shed 3 bases and J shed 4 bases, with 13 bases lying between them. This CDR3 region has 15 residues.

This clonotype has a handful of counts. The rearrangement links TRBV7-9 to TRBJ2-1; no definite D call. V lost 2 bases, J lost 5 bases, and 13 bases lay in between. CDR3 size: 15 residues. Germline-derived CDR1 and CDR2 are SEHNR and FQNEAQ (reference sequence). The chain's CDR3 is CASSLSGRKNNEQFF. As DNA, the CDR3 is TGTGCCAGCAGCTTAAGTGGACGGAAAAACAATGAGCAGTTCTTC.

This chain connects TRBV20-1 to TRBJ2-5, with TRBD1 matching over 7 bases. The V gene end was trimmed by 5 bases and the J gene end by 4 bases; junction bases not matched to a gene: 7. The CDR3 runs to 13 residues. Germline CDR1 and CDR2: DFQATT and SNEGSKA (reference sequence). In DNA, the CDR3 is TGCAGTGCTCCTATACAGGGGCGAGAGACCCAGTACTTC. Residues: CSAPIQGRETQYF.

Only a few counts were recorded for this clonotype. The rearrangement links TRBV21-1 to TRBJ2-7; whether TRBD2, the table's D call, matches the DNA was not checked. TRBV21-1 is a documented pseudogene. The CDR3 is 15 residues long. As DNA, the CDR3 is TGTGCCAGCAGCAAAGCAGGGCCCTACAGCGACGAGCAGTACTTC. This gives the protein CASSKAGPYSDEQYF.

This clonotype was seen more than once but under ten times. The J gene is TRBJ2-5, the V gene TRBV29-1; no clear D. TRBJ2-7 matches the DNA end more closely, so the J call is doubtful. From germline, CDR1 is SQVTM and CDR2 ANQGSEA. The CDR3 loop spans 11 amino acids. CDR3 loop: CSVDFGHEQYF. CDR3 nucleotides: TGCAGCGTTGACTTCGGTCACGAGCAGTACTTC.

The CDR3 is CASSYGTGQAYGYTF. The CDR3 coding sequence is TGTGCCAGCAGTTACGGAACGGGACAGGCATATGGCTACACCTTC. The chain employs TRBV6-6 and TRBJ1-2, with 8 bases that match TRBD1. Germline V gives CDR1 MNHNY, CDR2 SVGAGI (reference sequence). V shed 2 bases, J shed 5 bases, and the junction held 7 bases outside the gene matches. The CDR3 sequence is 15 residues long.

This clonotype was seen a handful of times. The V call is TRBV15, the J call TRBJ2-7; TRBD1 might be the D (6 bases). V lost 9 bases, J lost 5 bases, and 20 bases lay in between. This CDR3 is built from 14 residues. CDR1 and CDR2 from the germline V gene are LNHNV and YYDKDF (reference sequence). As DNA, the CDR3 is TGTGCCACTTCCTCAGGGGAGTTGAGTGACGAGCAGTACTTC. Its protein is CATSSGELSDEQYF.

The chain recombines TRBV7-2 with TRBJ2-3; D is ambiguous. The ends were cut back, 0 bases at V and 0 bases at J, with 16 bases in the middle. This CDR3 spans 18 amino acids. Germline V gene lookup returns CDR1 SGHTA and CDR2 FQGNSA. CDR3 DNA sequence: TGTGCCAGCAGCTTAGCCGGGCGGAGACACTCTAGCACAGATACGCAGTATTTT. Protein: CASSLAGRRHSSTDTQYF. Together with reference TRBV7-2 and TRBJ2-3, the CDR3 gives the full variable domain: GAGVSQSPSNKVTEKGKDVELRCDPISGHTALYWYRQSLGQGLEFLIYFQGNSAPDKSGLPSDRFSAERTGGSVSTLTIQRTQQEDSAVYLCASSLAGRRHSSTDTQYFGPGTRLTVL.

CDR3 in amino acids: CSVASGNRNTEAFF. In nucleotides, the CDR3 is TGCAGCGTTGCCTCCGGGAATCGGAACACTGAAGCTTTCTTT. The chain uses TRBV29-1 and TRBJ1-1, with no clear D. With 4 bases removed from V and 1 base from J, the gap between germline ends came to 13 bases. The CDR3 runs 14 residues. Germline V gene sequence: CDR1 SQVTM, CDR2 ANQGSEA.

The chain couples TRBV6-2 or TRBV6-3 to TRBJ2-3, with D maybe TRBD2 (5 bases). The CDR3 spans 15 residues. The germline V gene encodes CDR1 MNHEY and CDR2 SVGEGT. The ends were cut back, 6 bases at V and 3 bases at J, with 16 bases in the middle. DNA of the CDR3: TGTGCCAGCAGGAGTAGCGTGAGGAGAACAGATACGCAGTATTTT. Its translation is CASRSSVRRTDTQYF.

The chain couples TRBV21-1 to TRBJ2-7; the table calls TRBD1, which could not be checked here. TRBV21-1 is marked as a pseudogene. The CDR3 length is 22 residues. For the CDR3, the DNA is TGTGCCAGCAAATTACTCGGACAAGGTAATTTGAGAACCACCAGGGTTACCTACGAGCAGTACTTC. Amino acids: CASKLLGQGNLRTTRVTYEQYF.

This rearrangement joins TRBV19 to TRBJ1-2; 7 nucleotides line up with TRBD1. Unmatched junction bases numbered 10, after V lost 8 bases and J lost 1 base. This CDR3 contains 15 residues. Germline CDR1 LNHDA, CDR2 SQIVND (reference sequence). This chain's CDR3 is CASGYRDRVNYGYTF. The CDR3 bases are TGTGCCAGTGGCTACCGCGACAGGGTTAACTATGGCTACACCTTC. The full variable domain, rest sourced from reference TRBV19 and TRBJ1-2, is DGGITQSPKYLFRKEGQNVTLSCEQNLNHDAMYWYRQDPGQGLRLIYYSQIVNDFQKGDIAEGYSVSREKKESFPLTVTSAQKNPTAFYLCASGYRDRVNYGYTFGSGTRLTVV.

The chain employs TRBV7-2 and TRBJ1-5; D unclear. The CDR3 is 16 amino acids. V lost 2 bases and J lost 4, with 15 bases in between. From germline, CDR1 is SGHTA and CDR2 FQGNSA. The CDR3 DNA reads TGTGCCAGCAGCTTATCACAACCTTCGAGGAATCAGCCCCAGCATTTT. Translation gives CASSLSQPSRNQPQHF.

The chain recombines TRBV20-1 with TRBJ2-1, with D unresolved. CDR3 length: 13 amino acids. With 5 bases removed from V and 8 bases from J, the gap between germline ends came to 16 bases. Per germline, CDR1 DFQATT and CDR2 SNEGSKA (reference sequence). The CDR3 DNA follows: TGCAGTGCTCCTCCGGACCCGGTCGATGAGCAGTTCTTC. This encodes CSAPPDPVDEQFF.

A remark on this clonotype: At one boundary the junction diverges from the germline segment, which might be a read error. The gene calls are TRBV6-1 and TRBJ2-7, with no clear D. The V gene's germline CDR1 is MNHNS and CDR2 SASEGT. The CDR3 is made up of 14 amino acids. CDR3 region: CASSEVGAVYKQYF. CDR3 bases: TGTGCCAGCAGTGAAGTGGGCGCCGTCTACAAGCAGTACTTC.

This clonotype was seen at least ten times. This CDR3 is CSVWGTEAFF. The CDR3 bases are TGCAGCGTCTGGGGAACTGAAGCTTTCTTT. This chain links TRBV29-1 with TRBJ1-1; D unresolved. This CDR3 contains 10 residues. From germline, CDR1 is SQVTM and CDR2 ANQGSEA. V was trimmed by 6 bases and J by 5 bases, leaving 7 bases between them.

The V call is TRBV29-1, the J call TRBJ2-1; TRBD2 aligns across 12 bases. The end of the DNA aligns better with TRBJ2-7, so the J call may be wrong. Germline lookup yields CDR1 SQVTM and CDR2 ANQGSEA. The CDR3 has 16 amino acids. CDR3 sequence (DNA): TGCAGCGTTGAAGGACTAGCGGGGGCGTCCTACAATGAGCAGTACTTC. Translation: CSVEGLAGASYNEQYF.

The chain employs TRBV4-3 and TRBJ2-3; 10 bases line up with TRBD1. Germline assignment: CDR1 LGHNA and CDR2 YSLEER. The CDR3 totals 17 residues. Unmatched junction bases numbered 10, after V lost 2 bases and J lost 5 bases. Written as DNA, the CDR3 is TGCGCCAGCAGCCAAACAACGGGACAGGGGTTATTAGATACGCAGTATTTT. This encodes CASSQTTGQGLLDTQYF.

This sequence joins TRBV6-1 and TRBJ2-4; 9 nucleotides agree with TRBD1. The length of the CDR3 is 17 residues. The junction had 11 bases not matched to a gene; V was cut back by 7 bases and J by 1 base. CDR1 is MNHNS and CDR2 is SASEGT in the germline V gene. The CDR3 DNA reads TGTGCCAGCACCGAACCCCCGGGACAGGGTGCCAAAAACATTCAGTACTTC. Translation: CASTEPPGQGAKNIQYF.

V is TRBV7-2 and J is TRBJ2-4; 9 bases fit TRBD1. The J call may be incorrect, as the DNA end agrees better with TRBJ2-7. Germline values: CDR1 SGHTA, CDR2 FQGNSA. The CDR3 spans 14 residues. CDR3 sequence: CASTPGDRVTEQYF. CDR3 in DNA: TGTGCCAGCACCCCAGGGGACAGGGTGACCGAGCAGTACTTC.